The sequence of this TCR beta chain was determined in a study of beta chain features in type 1 diabetes. Regarding the study as a whole: The similarity of naive, central memory and Treg TCRB repertoires appeared greater among patients than among healthy donors.

The CDR3 has 16 amino acids. Germline V gene sequence: CDR1 LNHNV, CDR2 YYDKDF (reference sequence). V lost 1 base to trimming and J lost 0 bases, with 7 bases between them. This clone was observed at least ten times. The antigen remains unidentified. Since all of the isolated RNA was reverse transcribed, expressed TCRB transcripts were what got sequenced. Sequencing used immunoSEQ multiplex PCR; TCRdb keeps in-frame clones, though not all of them. The sample lists roughly 370,000 clones; approximately 14% were seen once. Input material: naive CD4+ T cells from blood. V usage is TRBV15 and J usage is TRBJ2-6; D gene unclear. The clonotype comes from a man aged 30 to 39 in good health. CDR3: CATSRGRFSGANVLTF. CDR3 nucleotides: TGTGCCACCAGCAGAGGAAGGTTCTCTGGGGCCAACGTCCTGACTTTC.